This T cell receptor beta chain was sequenced in a study of CXCR3-negative and CXCR3-positive naive CD8 T cells. Study results and caveats: Naive cells positive for CXCR3 carried more hydrophobic TRB CDR3s than CXCR3-negative ones.

This CDR3 has 13 residues. Germline CDR1 DFQATT, CDR2 SNEGSKA (reference sequence). A word on this clonotype: Its target is not known.

Libraries were UMI-labeled 5' RACE TRB cDNA. TCRdb reprocessed the 5' RACE reads and keeps a single row for each CDR3 protein, giving no DNA. The specimen's table records around 130,000 distinct CDR3 sequences. This TCR came from a human donor in good health. Some clones in this sample may be carry-over from other donors' samples. The J gene is TRBJ2-7, the V gene TRBV20-1. Specimen: naive CXCR3+ CD8+ T cells from blood. Subset of the sample: CD45RO-CCR7+CD27+CD95- naive CD8+ T cells expressing CXCR3 (TNR3+). CDR3 in amino acids: CSARGRRDYEQYF.